This is a list of T cell receptor beta chains from one sample in a study of cytomegalovirus exposure and HLA in healthy donors. TCRdb's copy holds only in-frame clones and misses some; the assay was immunoSEQ multiplex PCR. Its clone listing holds around 150,000 clones. Source material: PBMCs. All receptors come from a man aged 25 to 40 in good health and CMV-seronegative. The CDR3 runs from the conserved cysteine through the conserved F or W. A D gene is named only where the DNA matches it firmly.

j_call d_call v_call cdr3_nt cdr3_aa
TRBJ1-2 NA TRBV6-1 TGTGCCAGCAGTGAAGGCAGGGTGAACTATGGCTACACCTTC CASSEGRVNYGYTF
TRBJ2-6 TRBD1 TRBV11-3 TGTGCCAGCCGTTTAGGGACAGCCTCTGGGGCCAACGTCCTGACTTTC CASRLGTASGANVLTF
TRBJ1-5 NA TRBV4-1 TGCGCCAGCAGCCATCGAGCTAGCAATCAGCCCCAGCATTTT CASSHRASNQPQHF
TRBJ1-1 NA TRBV11-3 TGTGCCAGCAGCAGACCAACTATGGACACTGAAGCTTTCTTT CASSRPTMDTEAFF
TRBJ2-1 NA TRBV7-9 TGTGCCAGCAGCGCCACACCCCGAGGACAGCCTCAGGGTGAGCAGTTCTTC CASSATPRGQPQGEQFF
TRBJ2-3 TRBD2 TRBV6-5 TGTGCCAGCAGTTTACTAGCGGGAGTGGCAGATACGCAGTATTTT CASSLLAGVADTQYF
TRBJ1-4 TRBD1 TRBV7-6 TGTGCCAGCTCGGGACAGATTAATGAAAAACTGTTTTTT CASSGQINEKLFF
TRBJ2-2 TRBD2 TRBV7-9 TGTGCCAGCAGCTTAAGTCTAGCGGGAGACCCCGGGGAGCTGTTTTTT CASSLSLAGDPGELFF
TRBJ1-5 NA TRBV15 TGTGCCACCAGCACCGGACAAGTATATAGCAATCAGCCCCAGCATTTT CATSTGQVYSNQPQHF
TRBJ2-7 TRBD1 TRBV6-5 TGTGCCAGCAGGCAGACAGGGGGCGCGTCCTACGAGCAGTACTTC CASRQTGGASYEQYF
TRBJ2-7 NA TRBV5-1 TGCGCCAGCAGCCCGGAGGGGTTCGAGCAGTACTTC CASSPEGFEQYF
TRBJ1-2 NA TRBV29-1 TGCAGCGTTGAATCCAGGGGTGACTATGGCTACACCTTC CSVESRGDYGYTF
TRBJ1-1 NA TRBV27 TGTGCCAGCAGCCCAACCCCAAGGACTTTCGGCACTGAAGCTTTCTTT CASSPTPRTFGTEAFF
TRBJ1-4 NA TRBV6-5 TGTGCCAGCAGTCCGGGCTGGGGGGGTGAAAAACTGTTTTTT CASSPGWGGEKLFF
TRBJ1-5 TRBD1 TRBV7-9 TGTGCCAGCAGCTTAGCTCTAACCCCCCAGGGGGACAATCAGCCCCAGCATTTT CASSLALTPQGDNQPQHF
TRBJ2-1 TRBD2 TRBV15 TGTGCCACCAGCAGGTTGGCGGGAGGATCGAATGAGCAGTTCTTC CATSRLAGGSNEQFF
TRBJ2-7 NA TRBV5-1 TGCGCCAGCAGTTTTAGACCAACAGGGAACGAGCAGTACTTC CASSFRPTGNEQYF
TRBJ1-2 TRBD1 TRBV19 TGTGCCAGTAGTACCCCCGGGACAGGGGGATCCTATGGCTACACCTTC CASSTPGTGGSYGYTF
TRBJ2-1 NA TRBV18 TGTGCCAGCTCGTTCGACAAGTCCTACAATGAGCAGTTCTTC CASSFDKSYNEQFF
TRBJ2-2 TRBD1 TRBV7-9 TGTGCCAGCATCATTCCGGGACAGTCCACCGGGGAGCTGTTTTTT CASIIPGQSTGELFF
TRBJ2-7 TRBD2 TRBV27 TGTGCCAGCAGCCTTTCTAGCGGAGAGAGCTCCTACGAGCAGTACTTC CASSLSSGESSYEQYF
TRBJ2-7 NA TRBV9 TGTGCCAGCAGCGTCTCCGACAGGAGCTCCTACGAGCAGTACTTC CASSVSDRSSYEQYF
TRBJ2-1 TRBD2 TRBV5-6 TGTGCCAGCAGCTTACGGCTAGCGGGGAGCTCCTACAATGAGCAGTTCTTC CASSLRLAGSSYNEQFF
TRBJ2-7 TRBD2 TRBV7-3 TGTGCCAGCAGCTTAACTGGACTAGCGGGAGTCTACGAGCAGTACTTC CASSLTGLAGVYEQYF
TRBJ1-1 NA TRBV29-1 TGCAGCGTTGACGTCGGGGGAAACACTGAAGCTTTCTTT CSVDVGGNTEAFF
TRBJ2-5 NA TRBV11-2 TGTGCCAGCAGCTTATATTGGGGGACTGGAGAGACCCAGTACTTC CASSLYWGTGETQYF
TRBJ2-7 TRBD1 TRBV7-7 TGTGCCAGCAGTTATGGACAGGGGGCTCTCTACGAGCAGTACTTC CASSYGQGALYEQYF
TRBJ1-1 NA TRBV5-1 TGCGCCAGCAGCTCGGAGGTAGACACTGAAGCTTTCTTT CASSSEVDTEAFF
TRBJ1-5 TRBD1 TRBV27 TGTGCCAGCAGTTCTGGACAGGGAAACCAGCCCCAGCATTTT CASSSGQGNQPQHF
TRBJ1-2 TRBD1 TRBV19 TGTGCCAGTAGTCGGCAGGGGGACAGTGGCTACACCTTC CASSRQGDSGYTF
TRBJ2-1 TRBD2 TRBV6-4 TGTGCCAGTGGAGGACTAGCGGGAACGAGCATCGGTGAGCAGTTCTTC CASGGLAGTSIGEQFF
TRBJ1-1 NA TRBV9 TGTGCCAGCAGCTATACCCAGGGAGGAACTGAAGCTTTCTTT CASSYTQGGTEAFF
TRBJ2-7 TRBD2 TRBV5-1 TGCGCCAGCAGCTTGGGACTAGCGGGACCAACCTACGAGCAGTACTTC CASSLGLAGPTYEQYF
TRBJ1-6 NA TRBV5-1 TGCGCCAGCAGCACCGCATTTCAGAATTCACCCCTCCACTTT CASSTAFQNSPLHF
TRBJ2-3 TRBD2 TRBV5-1 TGCGCCAGCAGTCCCGGGGGGGGGCGCCTCGGGGATACGCAGTATTTT CASSPGGGRLGDTQYF
TRBJ2-3 NA TRBV15 TGTGCCACCAGCAGAGAGCTAGGGACTAGCACAGATACGCAGTATTTT CATSRELGTSTDTQYF
TRBJ2-1 TRBD2 TRBV5-1 TGCGCCAGCAGCCAAAAGCGGGGAGGAGGGAGCTTGAGTGAGCAGTTCTTC CASSQKRGGGSLSEQFF
TRBJ2-7 NA TRBV4-1 TGCGCCAGCAGCCAAGATCGGGTGGGACACTCCTACGAGCAGTACTTC CASSQDRVGHSYEQYF
TRBJ2-1 TRBD1 TRBV27 TGTGCCAGCAGTGGGACAGGGAATGCCTTTAATGAGCAGTTCTTC CASSGTGNAFNEQFF
TRBJ2-4 NA TRBV4-2 TGTGCCAGCAGCCAAGAAGTCGGTAGCCGAGACATTCAGTACTTC CASSQEVGSRDIQYF
TRBJ2-7 TRBD2 TRBV6-5 TGTGCCAGCAGTTACTCGGAGTTAGCGGGAGGCTACGAGCAGTACTTC CASSYSELAGGYEQYF
TRBJ2-1 NA TRBV6-5 TGTGCCAGCAGTTTAAAGGGGATAGGGTCCTACAATGAGCAGTTCTTC CASSLKGIGSYNEQFF